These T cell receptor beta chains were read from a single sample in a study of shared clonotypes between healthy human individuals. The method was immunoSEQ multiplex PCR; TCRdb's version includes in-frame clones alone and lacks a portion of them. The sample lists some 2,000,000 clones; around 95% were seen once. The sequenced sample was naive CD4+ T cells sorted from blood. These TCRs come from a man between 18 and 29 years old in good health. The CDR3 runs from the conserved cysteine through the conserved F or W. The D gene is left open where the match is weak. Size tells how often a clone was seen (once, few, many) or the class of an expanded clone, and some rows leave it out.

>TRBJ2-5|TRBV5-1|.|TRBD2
CASSWGGTTSGQETQYF
TGCGCCAGCAGCTGGGGGGGTACGACTAGCGGCCAAGAGACCCAGTACTTC
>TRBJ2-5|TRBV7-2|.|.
CASSVEGRETQYF
TGTGCCAGCAGTGTAGAGGGAAGGGAGACCCAGTACTTC
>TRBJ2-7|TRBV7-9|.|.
CASSRFSSSSYEQYF
TGTGCCAGCAGCCGATTCAGCTCAAGCTCCTACGAGCAGTACTTC
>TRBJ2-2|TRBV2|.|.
CASSEQGNTGELFF
TGTGCCAGCAGTGAGCAGGGGAACACCGGGGAGCTGTTTTTT
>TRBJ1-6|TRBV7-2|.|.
CASSLVDRDNSPLHF
TGTGCCAGCAGCTTAGTTGACAGAGATAATTCACCCCTCCACTTT
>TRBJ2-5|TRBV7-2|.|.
CASSLMAGRQETQYF
TGTGCCAGCAGCCTAATGGCGGGAAGACAAGAGACCCAGTACTTC
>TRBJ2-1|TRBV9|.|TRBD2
CASSVGAGGPLIRNEQFF
TGTGCCAGCAGCGTAGGAGCGGGGGGGCCCCTAATACGCAATGAGCAGTTCTTC
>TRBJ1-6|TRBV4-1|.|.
CASSQDPADNSPLHF
TGCGCCAGCAGCCAAGATCCGGCGGACAATTCACCCCTCCACTTT
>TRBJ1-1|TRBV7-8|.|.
CASSLVSFGTNTEAFF
TGTGCCAGCAGCCTTGTCAGCTTTGGGACGAACACTGAAGCTTTCTTT
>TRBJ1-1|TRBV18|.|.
CASSPGHFLNTEAFF
TGTGCCAGCTCACCGGGACATTTTCTCAACACTGAAGCTTTCTTT
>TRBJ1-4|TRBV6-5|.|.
CATFGGKGEKLFF
TGTGCCACCTTCGGCGGAAAGGGTGAAAAACTGTTTTTT
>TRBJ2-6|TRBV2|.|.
CASSATSPRSPGANVLTF
TGTGCCAGCAGCGCAACCTCCCCCCGGAGCCCGGGGGCCAACGTCCTGACTTTC
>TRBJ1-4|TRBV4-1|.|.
CASSPRAGGREKLFF
TGCGCCAGCAGCCCGCGGGCGGGGGGACGGGAAAAACTGTTTTTT
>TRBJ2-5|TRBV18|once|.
CASSPPRPETQYF
TGTGCCAGCTCACCACCGCGTCCAGAGACCCAGTACTTC
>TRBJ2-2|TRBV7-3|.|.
CASSLGAGELFF
TGTGCCAGCAGCTTGGGAGCCGGGGAGCTGTTTTTT
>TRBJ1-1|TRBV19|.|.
CASSYRVGNTEAFF
TGTGCCAGTTCTTACAGGGTAGGGAACACTGAAGCTTTCTTT
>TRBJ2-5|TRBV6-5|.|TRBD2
CASSNLAGGLETQYF
TGTGCCAGCAGTAATCTAGCGGGGGGGCTAGAGACCCAGTACTTC
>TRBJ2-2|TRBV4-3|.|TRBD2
CASSPSLAGLGELFF
TGCGCCAGCAGCCCGAGTCTAGCGGGCCTCGGGGAGCTGTTTTTT
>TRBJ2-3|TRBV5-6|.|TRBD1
CASSGRTGGRTDTQYF
TGTGCCAGCAGCGGGAGGACAGGGGGCCGCACAGATACGCAGTATTTT
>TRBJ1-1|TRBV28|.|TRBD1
CASSPQLGQGKTEAFF
TGTGCCAGCAGTCCCCAATTAGGACAGGGTAAAACTGAAGCTTTCTTT
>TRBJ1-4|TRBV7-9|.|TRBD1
CASSLATGQGEKLFF
TGTGCCAGCAGCTTAGCGACCGGACAGGGGGAAAAACTGTTTTTT
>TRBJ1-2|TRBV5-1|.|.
CASSLAGPTPDYGYTF
TGCGCCAGCAGCCTGGCAGGGCCAACCCCTGACTATGGCTACACCTTC
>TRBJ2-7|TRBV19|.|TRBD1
CASTPPGQSRQYF
TGTGCCAGTACCCCACCGGGACAGAGTCGGCAGTACTTC
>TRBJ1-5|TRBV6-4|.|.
CASRGQTESNQPQHF
TGTGCCAGCAGAGGACAGACTGAGAGCAATCAGCCCCAGCATTTT
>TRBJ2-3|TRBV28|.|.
CASSGGTARAQYF
TGTGCCAGCAGTGGGGGGACCGCCCGGGCGCAGTATTTT
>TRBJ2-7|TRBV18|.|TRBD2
CASSPPYASGSVIAYEQYF
TGTGCCAGCTCACCACCTTACGCTAGCGGGAGTGTAATTGCCTACGAGCAGTACTTC
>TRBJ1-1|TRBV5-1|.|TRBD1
CASSSGTGGGGTEAFF
TGCGCCAGCAGCTCGGGGACAGGGGGAGGTGGAACTGAAGCTTTCTTT
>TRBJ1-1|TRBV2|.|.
CASTLAREDTEAFF
TGTGCCAGCACCCTCGCCAGAGAAGACACTGAAGCTTTCTTT
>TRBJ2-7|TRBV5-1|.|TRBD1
CASSGPGTGSSEQYF
TGCGCCAGCAGCGGGCCCGGGACAGGATCCTCCGAGCAGTACTTC
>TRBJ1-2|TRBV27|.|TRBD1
CASSPGTGGNYGYTF
TGTGCCAGCAGTCCGGGGACAGGGGGGAACTATGGCTACACCTTC
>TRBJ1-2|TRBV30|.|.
CAWRPAGFYGYTF
TGTGCCTGGAGGCCGGCAGGGTTCTATGGCTACACCTTC
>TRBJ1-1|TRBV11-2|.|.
CASSLGAGLLNTEAFF
TGTGCCAGCAGCTTAGGGGCGGGGCTGTTGAACACTGAAGCTTTCTTT
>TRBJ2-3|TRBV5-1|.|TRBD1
CASRKRTGDNTDTQYF
TGCGCCAGCCGAAAAAGAACAGGGGACAACACAGATACGCAGTATTTT
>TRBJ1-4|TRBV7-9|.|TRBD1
CASSLGGQGGEKLFF
TGTGCCAGCAGCTTAGGGGGACAGGGTGGCGAAAAACTGTTTTTT
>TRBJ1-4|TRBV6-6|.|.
CASSPLGEKLFF
TGTGCCAGCAGTCCTCTGGGTGAAAAACTGTTTTTT
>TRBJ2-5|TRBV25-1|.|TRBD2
CASSPNAGVGGETQYF
TGTGCCAGCAGTCCTAACGCGGGAGTCGGTGGAGAGACCCAGTACTTC
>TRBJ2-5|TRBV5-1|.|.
CASSPRAVGAGETQYF
TGCGCCAGCAGCCCCCGAGCCGTGGGGGCCGGAGAGACCCAGTACTTC
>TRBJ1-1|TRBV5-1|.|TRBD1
CASTHSGQGNTEAFF
TGCGCCAGCACCCATTCGGGACAGGGGAACACTGAAGCTTTCTTT
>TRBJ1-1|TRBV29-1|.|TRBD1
CSVEGGGRGTAFF
TGCAGCGTTGAGGGAGGTGGCAGGGGGACGGCTTTCTTT
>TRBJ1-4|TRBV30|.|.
CAWSYGSGVSEKLFF
TGTGCCTGGAGTTATGGTTCGGGGGTTTCGGAAAAACTGTTTTTT
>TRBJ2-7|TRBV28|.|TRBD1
CASSSGTDFSYEQYF
TGTGCCAGCAGTTCGGGGACAGACTTCTCCTACGAGCAGTACTTC
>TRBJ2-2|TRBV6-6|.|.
CASSKDRFTGELFF
TGTGCCAGCAGCAAGGACCGCTTCACCGGGGAGCTGTTTTTT
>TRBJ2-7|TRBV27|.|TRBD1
CASRPQGWPYEQYF
TGTGCCAGCAGGCCACAGGGGTGGCCTTACGAGCAGTACTTC
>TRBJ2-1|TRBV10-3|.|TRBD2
CAISGVRLAGANEQFF
TGTGCCATCAGTGGAGTTAGGCTAGCGGGGGCAAATGAGCAGTTCTTC
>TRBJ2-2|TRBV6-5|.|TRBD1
CASRQQGNGELFF
TGTGCCAGCAGACAACAGGGGAACGGGGAGCTGTTTTTT
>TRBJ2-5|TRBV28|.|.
CASSLIKGLPQYF
TGTGCCAGCAGTTTAATAAAAGGGTTGCCCCAGTACTTC
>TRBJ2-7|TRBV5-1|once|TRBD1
CASSPRTGTYEQYF
TGCGCCAGTTCACCTCGGACAGGGACCTACGAGCAGTACTTC
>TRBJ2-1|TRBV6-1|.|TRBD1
CASGLRGTGGNEQFF
TGTGCCAGCGGCCTACGGGGGACAGGCGGCAATGAGCAGTTCTTC
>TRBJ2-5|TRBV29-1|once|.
CSVDQRQETQYF
TGCAGCGTTGATCAGCGCCAAGAGACCCAGTACTTC